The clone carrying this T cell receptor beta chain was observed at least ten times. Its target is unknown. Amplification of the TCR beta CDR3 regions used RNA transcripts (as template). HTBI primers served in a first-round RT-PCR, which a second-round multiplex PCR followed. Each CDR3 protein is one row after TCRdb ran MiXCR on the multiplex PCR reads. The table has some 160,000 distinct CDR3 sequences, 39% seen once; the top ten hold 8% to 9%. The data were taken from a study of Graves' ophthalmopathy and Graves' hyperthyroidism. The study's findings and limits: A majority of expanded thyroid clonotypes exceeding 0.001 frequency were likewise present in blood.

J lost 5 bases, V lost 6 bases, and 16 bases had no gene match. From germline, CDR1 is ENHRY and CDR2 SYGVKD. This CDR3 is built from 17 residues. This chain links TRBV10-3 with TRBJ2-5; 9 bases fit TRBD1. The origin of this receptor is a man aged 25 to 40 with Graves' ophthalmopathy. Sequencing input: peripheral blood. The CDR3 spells CAIRPGQGSDLRETQYF. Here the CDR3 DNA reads TGTGCCATCAGACCGGGACAGGGAAGTGACTTGCGGGAGACCCAGTACTTC.